The T cell receptor (beta chain) under discussion was sequenced for a study of blood T cell repertoires in COVID-19. Study summary: The United States, Italy and Spain provided the acute and convalescent COVID-19 samples.

CDR3 size: 16 residues. Authors' data handling: How many nucleated cells were present was estimated from reference gene primer amplification. Repertoires were generated with immunoSEQ multiplex PCR, while TCRdb's copy carries only in-frame clones and drops some. V and J calls and clone size are as listed in that table; D and trimming were resolved from the DNA. This repertoire shows 150,000 to 200,000 clones, 70% to 90% found once; its top ten account for over 9.5%. The receptor's source is a human donor with active or convalescent COVID-19. The donor label of this sample is uncertain. Sequenced: peripheral blood. The chain joins TRBV12-2 to TRBJ1-1. TRBV12-2 is annotated as a pseudogene. The CDR3 here is CASRLVGRVANTEAFF. The CDR3 nucleotides read TGTGCAAGTCGCTTAGTGGGGAGAGTAGCTAACACTGAAGCTTTCTTT.